One sample yielded the 10 T cell receptor beta chains listed below, sequenced in a study of breast tumors, draining lymph nodes, adjacent tissues. The lymph nodes were axillary draining lymph nodes from breast cancer patients. TCRdb fed the multiplex PCR reads into MiXCR, producing one record per CDR3 protein. The sample gives some 250,000 distinct CDR3 sequences, under 40% of which show up once; 3% to 4% is in the top ten. The material sequenced was axillary lymph node tissue. Receptors were obtained from a female donor with breast cancer. Some clones in this sample may be carry-over from other donors' samples.

The chain employs TRBV3-1 and TRBJ1-4; D unresolved. This CDR3 comprises 14 residues. Looked up from germline, CDR1 is LGHDT and CDR2 is YNNKEL (reference sequence). V dropped 7 bases and J dropped 0 bases, with 9 bases sitting between them. As DNA, the CDR3 is TGTGCCAGCACCGTCCGGGCAACTAATGAAAAACTGTTTTTT. Encoded protein: CASTVRATNEKLFF.

Ten or more counts support this clonotype. This sequence joins TRBV5-1 and TRBJ2-5; D gene ambiguous. Germline V CDR1 and CDR2: SGHRS, YFSETQ. This CDR3 has 13 residues. The germline V and J ends were trimmed by 4 bases and 7 bases, with 14 bases remaining between them. The CDR3 nucleotides are TGCGCCAGCAGCCGAGACTCCCGAGGGACCCAGTACTTC. Its protein is CASSRDSRGTQYF.

This clonotype has at least ten counts. The V and J genes are TRBV20-1 and TRBJ2-3; D possibly corresponds to TRBD2 (6 bases). CDR1 DFQATT and CDR2 SNEGSKA come from the germline V gene (reference sequence). V lost 5 bases, J lost 3 bases, and 18 bases lay in between. This CDR3 has 15 amino acids. The CDR3 spells CSAGPRGGWTDTQYF. The DNA for the CDR3 is TGCAGTGCTGGCCCTCGGGGAGGTTGGACAGATACGCAGTATTTT.

The chain joins TRBV7-3 to TRBJ2-2; the D gene is possibly TRBD1 (6 bases). The V and J ends lost 4 bases and 6 bases respectively, with 15 bases between them. The CDR3 covers 15 residues. CDR1 and CDR2 (germline): SGHTA, FQGTGA. The CDR3 reads CASSSQQPGAGELFF. The CDR3, as DNA: TGTGCCAGCAGCTCCCAACAACCAGGGGCCGGGGAGCTGTTTTTT.

This clonotype showed up many times. The gene calls are TRBV20-1 and TRBJ2-5, with TRBD1 identical over 9 bases. V gave up 3 bases and J gave up 5 bases; unmatched junction bases: 10. The germline gives CDR1 DFQATT, CDR2 SNEGSKA (reference sequence). The CDR3 is 15 residues long. The CDR3 DNA is TGCAGTGCTAGTCCTCCGACAGGGGGTATCGAGACCCAGTACTTC. Its translation: CSASPPTGGIETQYF.

The chain couples TRBV5-8 to TRBJ1-4; a weak D match, TRBD1 (5 bases). The ends were cut back, 1 base at V and 5 bases at J, with 9 bases in the middle. CDR3 length: 14 amino acids. Germline CDR1 and CDR2: SGHTS and YDEGEE. The CDR3 DNA sequence: TGTGCCAGCAGCTTGAAGCCAGGGAATGAAAAACTGTTTTTT. Encoded protein: CASSLKPGNEKLFF. Full variable domain (rest looked up from reference TRBV5-8 and TRBJ1-4): EAGVTQSPTHLIKTRGQQATLRCSPISGHTSVYWYQQALGLGLQFLLWYDEGEERNRGNFPPRFSGRQFPNYSSELNVNALELEDSALYLCASSLKPGNEKLFFGSGTQLSVL.

This clonotype was counted only a few times. The gene calls are TRBV29-1 and TRBJ2-4; 9 bases map to TRBD2. The CDR3 spans 15 residues. CDR1 and CDR2 from the germline V gene are SQVTM and ANQGSEA. V shed 4 bases, J shed 8 bases, and the junction held 12 bases outside the gene matches. The CDR3 DNA sequence: TGCAGCGTTGTTTTCCTAGCGGGAATGCGGGACATTCAGTACTTC. Its protein is CSVVFLAGMRDIQYF.

This clonotype was found once. The chain recombines TRBV5-1 with TRBJ1-2; 7 bases map to TRBD1. There are 13 residues in the CDR3. CDR1 is SGHRS, CDR2 YFSETQ, per germline. The V gene end was trimmed by 6 bases and the J gene end by 6 bases; junction bases not matched to a gene: 8. The CDR3 bases are TGCGCCAGCAAAACGGGACAGCTTCATGGCTACACCTTC. This gives the protein CASKTGQLHGYTF.

With regard to this clonotype: Likely a read error: the CDR3 ends without its conserved phenylalanine or tryptophan. The chain is built from TRBV2 and TRBJ2-7; 12 nucleotides match TRBD1. Germline trimming cut 3 bases from V and 8 bases from J; bases unmatched to any gene: 5. CDR1 is SNHLY, CDR2 FYNNEI, per germline. The CDR3 is made up of 14 amino acids. The CDR3 DNA reads as TGTGCCAGCAGTGATATGGGACAGGGGGCCAAGCAGTACCAC. This translates into CASSDMGQGAKQYH.

In regard to this clonotype: At one end the junction does not follow the germline gene, possibly because of a read error. The chain couples TRBV6-5 to TRBJ2-5; 7 positions match TRBD1. The length of the CDR3 is 8 residues. CDR1 MNHEY and CDR2 SVGAGI come from the germline V gene. For the CDR3, the DNA is TGTGCCAGCAGTAGACAGGGCTTC. It codes for CASSRQGF.